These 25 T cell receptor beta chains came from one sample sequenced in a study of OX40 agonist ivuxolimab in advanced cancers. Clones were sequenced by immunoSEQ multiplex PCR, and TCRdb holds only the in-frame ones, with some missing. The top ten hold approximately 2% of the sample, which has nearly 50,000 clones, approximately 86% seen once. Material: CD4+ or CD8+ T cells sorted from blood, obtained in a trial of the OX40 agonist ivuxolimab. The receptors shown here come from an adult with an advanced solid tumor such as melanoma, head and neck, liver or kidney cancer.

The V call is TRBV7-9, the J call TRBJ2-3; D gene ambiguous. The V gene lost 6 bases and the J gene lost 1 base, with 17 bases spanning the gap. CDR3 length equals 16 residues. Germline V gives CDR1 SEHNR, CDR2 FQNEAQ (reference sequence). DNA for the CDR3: TGTGCCAGCAGTCCCGCCGGCGGTGGGGGCACAGATACGCAGTATTTT. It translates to CASSPAGGGGTDTQYF.

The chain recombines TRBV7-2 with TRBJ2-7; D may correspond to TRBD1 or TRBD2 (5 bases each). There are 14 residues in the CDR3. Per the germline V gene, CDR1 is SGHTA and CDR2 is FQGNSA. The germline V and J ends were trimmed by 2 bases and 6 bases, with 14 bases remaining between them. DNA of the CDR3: TGTGCCAGCAGCTTAAGTCAGGGAGCCGGCGAGCAGTACTTC. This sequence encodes CASSLSQGAGEQYF.

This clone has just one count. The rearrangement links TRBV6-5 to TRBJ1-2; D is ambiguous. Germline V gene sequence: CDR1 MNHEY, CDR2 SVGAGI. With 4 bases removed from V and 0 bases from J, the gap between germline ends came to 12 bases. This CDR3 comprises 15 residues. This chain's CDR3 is CASSLFATTNYGYTF. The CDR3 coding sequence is TGTGCCAGCAGTTTATTTGCCACTACTAACTATGGCTACACCTTC.

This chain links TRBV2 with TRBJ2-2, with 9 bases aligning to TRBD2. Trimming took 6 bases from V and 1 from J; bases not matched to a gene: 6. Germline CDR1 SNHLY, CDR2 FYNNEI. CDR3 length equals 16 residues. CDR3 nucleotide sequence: TGTGCCAGCAGGAATAGCGGGGGCCAGAACACCGGGGAGCTGTTTTTT. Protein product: CASRNSGGQNTGELFF.

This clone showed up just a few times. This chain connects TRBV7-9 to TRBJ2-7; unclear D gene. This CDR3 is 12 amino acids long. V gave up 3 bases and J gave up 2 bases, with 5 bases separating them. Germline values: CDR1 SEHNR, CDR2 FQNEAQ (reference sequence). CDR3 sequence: CASSFRPYEQYF. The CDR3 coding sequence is TGTGCCAGCAGCTTCCGCCCCTACGAGCAGTACTTC.

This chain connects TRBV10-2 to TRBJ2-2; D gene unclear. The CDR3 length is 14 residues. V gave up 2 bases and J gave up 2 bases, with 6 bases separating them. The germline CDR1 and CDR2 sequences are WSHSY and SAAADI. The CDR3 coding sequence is TGCGCCAGCAGTGAGCCGGCCAACACCGGGGAGCTGTTTTTT. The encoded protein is CASSEPANTGELFF.

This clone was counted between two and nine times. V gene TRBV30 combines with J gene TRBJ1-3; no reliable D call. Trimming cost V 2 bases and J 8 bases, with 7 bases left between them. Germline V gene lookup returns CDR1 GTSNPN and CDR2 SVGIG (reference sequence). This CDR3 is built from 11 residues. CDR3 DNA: TGTGCCTGGAGTCTTAGGGACACCATATATTTT. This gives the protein CAWSLRDTIYF.

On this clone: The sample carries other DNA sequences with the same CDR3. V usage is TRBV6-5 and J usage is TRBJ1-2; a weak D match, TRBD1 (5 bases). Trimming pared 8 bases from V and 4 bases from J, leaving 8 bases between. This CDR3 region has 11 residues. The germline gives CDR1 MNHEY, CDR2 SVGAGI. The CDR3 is CASSGSYGYTF. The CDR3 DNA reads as TGTGCCAGCTCAGGGAGCTATGGCTACACCTTC.

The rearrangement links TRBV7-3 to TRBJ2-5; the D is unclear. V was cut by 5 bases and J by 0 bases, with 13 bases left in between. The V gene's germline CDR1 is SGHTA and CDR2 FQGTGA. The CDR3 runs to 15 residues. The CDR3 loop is CASSPQGRNQETQYF. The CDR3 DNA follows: TGTGCCAGCAGCCCCCAAGGGCGGAACCAAGAGACCCAGTACTTC.

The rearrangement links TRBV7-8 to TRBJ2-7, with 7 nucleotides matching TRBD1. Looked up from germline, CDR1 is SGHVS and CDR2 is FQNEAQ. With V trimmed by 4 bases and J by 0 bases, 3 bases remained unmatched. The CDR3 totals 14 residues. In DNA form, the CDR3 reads TGTGCCAGCAGCTATCGGGACAGCTCCTACGAGCAGTACTTC. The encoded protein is CASSYRDSSYEQYF.

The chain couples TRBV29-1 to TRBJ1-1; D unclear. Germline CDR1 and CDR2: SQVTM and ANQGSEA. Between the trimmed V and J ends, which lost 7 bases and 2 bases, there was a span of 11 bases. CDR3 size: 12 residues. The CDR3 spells CSAREVNTEAFF. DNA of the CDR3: TGCAGCGCGCGGGAGGTTAACACTGAAGCTTTCTTT.

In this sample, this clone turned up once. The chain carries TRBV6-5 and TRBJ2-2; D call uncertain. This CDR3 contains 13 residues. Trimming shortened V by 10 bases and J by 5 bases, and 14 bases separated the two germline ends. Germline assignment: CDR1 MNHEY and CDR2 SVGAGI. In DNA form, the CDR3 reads TGTGCCACCCGGGTTCGTTCGACCGGGGAGCTGTTTTTT. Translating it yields CATRVRSTGELFF.

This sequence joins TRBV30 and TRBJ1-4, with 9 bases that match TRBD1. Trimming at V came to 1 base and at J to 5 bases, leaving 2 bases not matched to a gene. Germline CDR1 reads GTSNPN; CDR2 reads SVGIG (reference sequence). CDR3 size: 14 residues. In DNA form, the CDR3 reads TGTGCCTGGAGTGCCGGGACAGGGAATGAAAAACTGTTTTTT. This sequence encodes CAWSAGTGNEKLFF.

CDR3 sequence (DNA): TGTGCCAGCAGCCAAGCGGGATACGAGCAGTACTTC. This gives the protein CASSQAGYEQYF. This chain connects TRBV14 to TRBJ2-7, with D possibly matching TRBD2 (5 bases). Per germline, CDR1 SGHDN and CDR2 FVKESK. Trimming took 1 base from V and 4 from J, leaving 5 bases between them. This CDR3 is 12 amino acids long.

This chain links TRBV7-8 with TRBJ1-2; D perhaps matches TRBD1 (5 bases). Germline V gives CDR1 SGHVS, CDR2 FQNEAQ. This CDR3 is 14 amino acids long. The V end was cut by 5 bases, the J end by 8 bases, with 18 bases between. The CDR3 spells CASSLLLRDKGYTF. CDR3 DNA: TGTGCCAGCAGCCTTCTACTCAGGGATAAAGGCTACACCTTC.

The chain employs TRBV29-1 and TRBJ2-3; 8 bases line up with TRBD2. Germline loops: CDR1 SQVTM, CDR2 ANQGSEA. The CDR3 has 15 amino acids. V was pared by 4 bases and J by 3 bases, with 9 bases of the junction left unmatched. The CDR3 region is CSVVIAGGGTDTQYF. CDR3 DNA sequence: TGCAGCGTTGTGATTGCGGGGGGCGGGACAGATACGCAGTATTTT.

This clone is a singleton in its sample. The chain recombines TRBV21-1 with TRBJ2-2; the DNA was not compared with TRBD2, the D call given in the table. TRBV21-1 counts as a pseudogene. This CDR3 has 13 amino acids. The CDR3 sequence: CAARGGATGELFF. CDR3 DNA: TGTGCCGCGAGAGGGGGGGCCACCGGGGAGCTGTTTTTT.

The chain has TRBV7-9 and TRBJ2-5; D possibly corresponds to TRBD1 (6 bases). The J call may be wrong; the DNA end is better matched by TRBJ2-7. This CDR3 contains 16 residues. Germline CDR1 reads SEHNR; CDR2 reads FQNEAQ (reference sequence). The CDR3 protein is CASSPRGQRPSYEQYF. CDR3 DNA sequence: TGTGCCAGCAGCCCCCGCGGACAGAGGCCCTCCTACGAGCAGTACTTC.

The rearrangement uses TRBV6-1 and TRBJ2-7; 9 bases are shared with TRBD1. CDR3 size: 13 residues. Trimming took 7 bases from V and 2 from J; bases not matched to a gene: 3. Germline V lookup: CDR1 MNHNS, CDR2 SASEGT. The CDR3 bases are TGTGCCAGCATCCGGACAGGGGCCTACGAGCAGTACTTC. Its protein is CASIRTGAYEQYF.

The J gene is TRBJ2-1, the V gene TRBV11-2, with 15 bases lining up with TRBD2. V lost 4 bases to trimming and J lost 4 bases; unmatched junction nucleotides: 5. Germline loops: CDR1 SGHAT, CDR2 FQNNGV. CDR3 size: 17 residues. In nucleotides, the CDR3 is TGTGCCAGCAGCTCCGGGACTAGCGGGGGGCAATACAATGAGCAGTTCTTC. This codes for CASSSGTSGGQYNEQFF.

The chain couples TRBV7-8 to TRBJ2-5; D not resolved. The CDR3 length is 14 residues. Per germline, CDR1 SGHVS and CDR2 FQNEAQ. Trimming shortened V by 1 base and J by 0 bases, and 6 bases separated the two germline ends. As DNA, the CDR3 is TGTGCCAGCAGCTTAGGAGGTTACCAAGAGACCCAGTACTTC. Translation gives CASSLGGYQETQYF.

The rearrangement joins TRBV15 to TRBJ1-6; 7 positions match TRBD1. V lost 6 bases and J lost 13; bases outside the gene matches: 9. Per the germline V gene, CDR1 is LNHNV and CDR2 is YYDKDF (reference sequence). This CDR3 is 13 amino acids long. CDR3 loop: CATSIEKGAPLHF. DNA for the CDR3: TGTGCCACCAGTATAGAAAAGGGGGCCCCCCTCCACTTT.

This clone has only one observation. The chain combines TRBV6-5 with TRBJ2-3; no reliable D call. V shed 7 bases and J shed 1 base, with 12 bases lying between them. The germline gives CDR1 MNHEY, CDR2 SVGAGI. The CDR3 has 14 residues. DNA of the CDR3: TGTGCCAGCACTTCCCCATTAGGCACAGATACGCAGTATTTT. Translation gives CASTSPLGTDTQYF.

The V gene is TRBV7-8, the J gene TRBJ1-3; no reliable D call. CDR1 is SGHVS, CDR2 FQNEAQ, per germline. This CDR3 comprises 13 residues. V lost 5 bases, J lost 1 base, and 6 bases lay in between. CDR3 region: CASSLISGNTIYF. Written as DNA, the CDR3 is TGTGCCAGCAGCCTCATATCTGGAAACACCATATATTTT.

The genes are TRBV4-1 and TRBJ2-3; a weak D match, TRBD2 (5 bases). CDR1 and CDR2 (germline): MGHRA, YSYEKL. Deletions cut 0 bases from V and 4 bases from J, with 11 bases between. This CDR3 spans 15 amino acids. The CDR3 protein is CASSQDGRGSDTQYF. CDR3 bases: TGCGCCAGCAGCCAAGACGGTCGGGGTTCAGATACGCAGTATTTT.